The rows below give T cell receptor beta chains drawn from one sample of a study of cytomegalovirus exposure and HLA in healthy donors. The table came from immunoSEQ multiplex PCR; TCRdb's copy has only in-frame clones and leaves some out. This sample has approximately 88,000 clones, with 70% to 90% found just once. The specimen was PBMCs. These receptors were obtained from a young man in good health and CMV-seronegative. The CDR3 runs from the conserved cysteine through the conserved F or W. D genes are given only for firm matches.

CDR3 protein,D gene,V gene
CASSSRGTSTDTQYF,TRBD2,TRBV11-2
CSVGQGQETQYF,TRBD1,TRBV29-1
CASGPQGTEAFF,-,TRBV5-1
CASSKVGILAGIGTDTQYF,-,TRBV21-1
CASSPGTGQGANTGELFF,TRBD1,TRBV10-3
CASSPLQGGNQPQHF,TRBD1,TRBV27
CASSFGTPGDNQPQHF,-,TRBV6-5
CATSRDLNTEAFF,-,TRBV15
CASSLEQGHYGYTF,-,TRBV7-6
CASSQTGRGYGYTF,-,TRBV6-1
CASSPLRGGPLTGELFF,-,TRBV4-2
CASSHHRELGSPLHF,-,TRBV6-6